The clone carrying this T cell receptor beta chain was seen only once. Its specificity is not known. Germline CDR1 and CDR2: KGHSH and LQKENI. The CDR3 covers 15 residues. The J segment lost 3 bases and the V segment lost 2 bases, leaving 4 bases of the junction unmatched. Sequencing was performed with immunoSEQ multiplex PCR; in TCRdb, only in-frame clones are kept and a portion is missing. The table has some 500,000 clones, 95% to 97% seen once. This entry comes from a study of shared clonotypes between healthy human individuals. Study information: The study used three CD4 naive, three CD4 memory, two CD8 naive and one CD8 memory plate per donor.

Study-wide points: Sequencing depth was expected to influence donor clonotype sharing.

A split of CD4+ cells into CD45RA+ naive and CD45RA-negative memory subsets was performed. This clonotype originated in a woman aged 25 to 45 in good health. Material: naive CD4+ T cells sorted from blood. Documented subset: CD45RA+ positively selected. This chain links TRBV18 with TRBJ2-7; 10 nucleotides align to TRBD2. CDR3 bases: TGTGCCAGCTCACCAGCGGGACTAGCGCTCTACGAGCAGTACTTC. It yields the protein CASSPAGLALYEQYF. The full variable domain, completed using reference TRBV18 and TRBJ2-7, is NAGVMQNPRHLVRRRGQEARLRCSPMKGHSHVYWYRQLPEEGLKFMVYLQKENIIDESGMPKERFSAEFPKEGPSILRIQQVVRGDSAAYFCASSPAGLALYEQYFGPGTRLTVT.